Listed here are 2 T cell receptor beta chains from one sample, sequenced in a study of cytomegalovirus exposure and HLA in healthy donors. Vbeta (60) and Jbeta (13) primers were used in the PCR. This table comes from immunoSEQ multiplex PCR, and its TCRdb copy is limited to in-frame clones, with some not included. Here the sample spans tens of thousands of clones, 75% to 80% being singletons. The sequenced sample consisted of PBMCs. The source is a man aged 40-49 years in good health and CMV-seronegative.

The CDR3 sequence is CASSLKTGGNYGYTF. Here the CDR3 DNA reads TGTGCCAGCAGCCTAAAGACAGGGGGGAACTATGGCTACACCTTC. The chain joins TRBV5-4 to TRBJ1-2; 9 bases align to TRBD1. This CDR3 spans 15 amino acids. V was pared by 4 bases and J by 2 bases, with 6 bases of the junction left unmatched. Germline V gives CDR1 SGHNT, CDR2 YYREEE (reference sequence).

This chain links TRBV28 with TRBJ2-4; 11 bases agree with TRBD2. Germline V gene lookup returns CDR1 MDHEN and CDR2 SYDVKM. The CDR3 runs 16 residues. With 6 bases clipped from V and 6 bases from J, the junction kept 10 bases outside the gene matches. For the CDR3, the DNA is TGTGCCAGCAGCCCTATAGCGGGAGGGCTCGTAAACATTCAGTACTTC. It encodes CASSPIAGGLVNIQYF.